These 14 T cell receptor beta chains originate from one sample sequenced in a study of blood T cell repertoires in COVID-19. Profiling relied on immunoSEQ multiplex PCR, and the TCRdb table lists in-frame clones only, not all of them. The sample lists about 320,000 clones, around nine tenths seen once, with 5.2% in the top ten. The sample taken for sequencing was PBMCs or T cells enriched from blood (not recorded which). Every receptor here comes from a man aged 55 to 69 who had recovered from COVID-19.

This chain joins TRBV27 and TRBJ2-5, with 10 bases identical to TRBD1. Germline V CDR1 and CDR2: MNHEY, SMNVEV (reference sequence). J lost 0 bases, V lost 6 bases, and 13 bases had no gene match. CDR3 length equals 18 residues. CDR3 DNA sequence: TGTGCCAGCAGCACCGGGACAGGGGAGGTCCTCTACCAAGAGACCCAGTACTTC. It is translated as CASSTGTGEVLYQETQYF.

The V and J genes are TRBV7-2 and TRBJ2-3, with 7 bases lining up with TRBD1. Germline V gives CDR1 SGHTA, CDR2 FQGNSA. V was clipped by 0 bases and J by 1 base; unmatched bases: 4. The CDR3 covers 16 residues. CDR3 DNA: TGTGCCAGCAGCTTAGCTCGCGACAGGGGCACAGATACGCAGTATTTT. Protein: CASSLARDRGTDTQYF.

The chain carries TRBV9 and TRBJ1-6, with D unclear. Trimming removed 0 bases from V and 5 bases from J, with 12 bases in between. Germline V CDR1 and CDR2: SGDLS, YYNGEE. This CDR3 comprises 16 residues. CDR3: CASSVAQQLNNSPLHF. The CDR3 DNA is TGTGCCAGCAGCGTAGCCCAACAGTTGAATAATTCACCCCTCCACTTT.

The chain links TRBV11-2 to TRBJ2-2; 14 bases fit TRBD2. The CDR3 extends over 19 amino acids. Germline V gene sequence: CDR1 SGHAT, CDR2 FQNNGV. Trimming cost V 6 bases and J 3 bases; bases outside gene matches: 12. The DNA for the CDR3 is TGTGCCAGCAGAAACGGACTAGCGGGAGGTATTTGGGACACCGGGGAGCTGTTTTTT. Protein: CASRNGLAGGIWDTGELFF.

This chain joins TRBV28 and TRBJ1-3, with 7 bases fitting TRBD1. V shed 2 bases, J shed 7 bases, and the junction held 8 bases outside the gene matches. Germline CDR1 reads MDHEN; CDR2 reads SYDVKM. The CDR3 loop spans 15 amino acids. DNA of the CDR3: TGTGCCAGCAGTTTACTCCGACAGGGCCAGAACACCATATATTTT. It is translated as CASSLLRQGQNTIYF. The variable domain in full, completed from reference TRBV28 and TRBJ1-3, reads DVKVTQSSRYLVKRTGEKVFLECVQDMDHENMFWYRQDPGLGLRLIYFSYDVKMKEKGDIPEGYSVSREKKERFSLILESASTNQTSMYLCASSLLRQGQNTIYFGEGSWLTVV.

The J gene is TRBJ2-1, the V gene TRBV6-2 or TRBV6-3, with TRBD2 identical over 12 bases. The germline CDR1 and CDR2 sequences are MNHEY and SVGEGT. The V gene end was trimmed by 2 bases and the J gene end by 6 bases; junction bases not matched to a gene: 8. This CDR3 is 17 amino acids long. The CDR3 sequence: CASSYGLGLAGFNEQFF. The CDR3 nucleotides are TGTGCCAGCAGTTACGGTCTTGGACTAGCGGGATTCAATGAGCAGTTCTTC.

The V call is TRBV5-5, the J call TRBJ1-1; 7 bases line up with TRBD1. The germline CDR1 and CDR2 sequences are SGHKS and YYEKEE (reference sequence). The CDR3 sequence is 14 residues long. The V segment lost 4 bases and the J segment 3 bases; nucleotides outside the gene matches: 6. The CDR3 here is CASSLQGQHTEAFF. CDR3 DNA sequence: TGTGCCAGCAGCCTTCAGGGACAGCACACTGAAGCTTTCTTT.

This rearrangement joins TRBV9 to TRBJ2-1; a weak D match, TRBD2 (6 bases). Germline V gene sequence: CDR1 SGDLS, CDR2 YYNGEE. CDR3 length: 14 amino acids. V was shortened by 2 bases and J by 4 bases, with 10 bases between the two germline ends. Written as DNA, the CDR3 is TGTGCCAGCAGCGTTCCCGGAGGGTACAATGAGCAGTTCTTC. The encoded protein is CASSVPGGYNEQFF.

This chain links TRBV28 with TRBJ1-2; 8 bases map to TRBD1. Germline CDR1 reads MDHEN; CDR2 reads SYDVKM. CDR3 length: 14 amino acids. Trimming cost V 5 bases and J 7 bases; bases outside gene matches: 9. CDR3 region: CASSPVGQGPGYTF. The DNA of the CDR3 is TGTGCCAGCAGTCCGGTCGGACAGGGACCTGGCTACACCTTC.

This chain links TRBV7-4 with TRBJ2-7; 11 bases agree with TRBD2. J lost 3 bases, V lost 7 bases, and 8 bases had no gene match. Looked up from germline, CDR1 is SGHVT and CDR2 is SQSDAQ. This CDR3 contains 15 residues. CDR3 DNA: TGTGCCAGCATCCCGACTAGCGGGACTGTCTACGAGCAGTACTTC. It translates to CASIPTSGTVYEQYF.

The V and J genes are TRBV5-1 and TRBJ1-1; tentative D call: TRBD1 (6 bases). Germline CDR1 reads SGHRS; CDR2 reads YFSETQ. Deletions cut 4 bases from V and 3 bases from J, with 10 bases between. CDR3 length equals 13 residues. CDR3 amino acids: CASSATGYTEAFF. The DNA of the CDR3 is TGCGCCAGCAGCGCCACAGGGTACACTGAAGCTTTCTTT.

The chain links TRBV19 to TRBJ2-3; possibly TRBD2 for D (6 bases). Germline loops: CDR1 LNHDA, CDR2 SQIVND (reference sequence). V was trimmed by 3 bases and J by 7 bases, leaving 14 bases between them. The CDR3 has 14 residues. CDR3 loop: CASSMQGLANTQYF. The CDR3 DNA sequence: TGTGCCAGTAGTATGCAAGGCCTAGCGAATACGCAGTATTTT.

The chain carries TRBV5-1 and TRBJ2-7, with TRBD2 matching 10 bases. V lost 1 base, J lost 4 bases, and 11 bases stayed unmatched. Germline CDR1 SGHRS, CDR2 YFSETQ. CDR3 length: 17 residues. In DNA, the CDR3 is TGCGCCAGCAGCTTGCTGCCTAGCGGGAGTAGAATATACGAGCAGTACTTC. Encoded protein: CASSLLPSGSRIYEQYF.

The CDR3 DNA sequence: TGCGCCAGCAGCTTAGGGGGTACTAGCGAAGAGACCCAGTACTTC. Amino acid sequence: CASSLGGTSEETQYF. The chain links TRBV5-1 to TRBJ2-5; D possibly corresponds to TRBD2 (7 bases). This CDR3 has 15 amino acids. Between the trimmed V and J ends, which lost 2 bases and 3 bases, there was a span of 14 bases. Germline V gene sequence: CDR1 SGHRS, CDR2 YFSETQ.